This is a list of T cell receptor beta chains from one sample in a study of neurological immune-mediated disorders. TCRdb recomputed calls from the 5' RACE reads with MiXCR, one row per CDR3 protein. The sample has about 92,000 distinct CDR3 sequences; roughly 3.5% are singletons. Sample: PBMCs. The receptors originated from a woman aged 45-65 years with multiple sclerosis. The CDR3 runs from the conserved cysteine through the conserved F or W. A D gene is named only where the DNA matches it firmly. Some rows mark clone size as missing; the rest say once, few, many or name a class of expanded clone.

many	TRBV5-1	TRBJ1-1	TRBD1	CASSLGTGGAFF	TGCGCCAGCAGCTTGGGAACAGGGGGAGCTTTCTTT
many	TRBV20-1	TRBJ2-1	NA	CSARGGGGMGTGEQFF	TGCAGTGCTAGAGGGGGGGGAGGCATGGGGACAGGAGAGCAGTTCTTC
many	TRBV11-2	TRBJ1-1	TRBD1	CASSYVKRSGTGVTEAFF	TGTGCCAGCAGCTACGTGAAGAGATCCGGGACAGGGGTGACTGAAGCTTTCTTT
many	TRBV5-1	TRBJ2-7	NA	CASSWEGGRYEQYF	TGCGCCAGCAGCTGGGAGGGGGGCCGCTACGAGCAGTACTTC
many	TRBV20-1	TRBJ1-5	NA	CSAGDGARPQHF	TGCAGTGCTGGGGACGGAGCAAGGCCCCAGCATTTT
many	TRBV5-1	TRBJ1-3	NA	CASGQTGISGNTIYF	TGCGCCAGCGGCCAGACCGGGATTTCTGGAAACACCATATATTTT
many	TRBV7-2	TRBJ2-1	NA	CASSPTWDTYNEQFF	TGTGCCAGCAGCCCCACCTGGGACACATACAATGAGCAGTTCTTC
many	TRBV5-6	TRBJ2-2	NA	CASTQHNTGELFF	TGTGCCAGCACCCAACACAACACCGGGGAGCTGTTTTTT
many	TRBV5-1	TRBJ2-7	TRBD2	CASSTTSGVSYEQYF	TGCGCCAGCAGCACCACTAGCGGGGTCTCCTACGAGCAGTACTTC
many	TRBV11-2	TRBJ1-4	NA	CASSLWAGHAEKLFF	TGTGCCAGCAGTCTTTGGGCAGGCCACGCGGAAAAACTGTTTTTT
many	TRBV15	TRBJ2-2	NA	CATSRAWPWNTGELFF	TGTGCCACCAGCAGGGCATGGCCTTGGAACACCGGGGAGCTGTTTTTT
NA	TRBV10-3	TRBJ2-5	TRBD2	CAISESLNQLAGEQETQYF	TGTGCCATCAGTGAGTCTTTAAATCAACTAGCGGGGGAACAAGAGACCCAGTACTTC
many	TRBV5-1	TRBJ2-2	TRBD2	CASSSGLALNTGELFF	TGCGCCAGCAGTTCGGGACTAGCCCTGAACACCGGGGAGCTGTTTTTT
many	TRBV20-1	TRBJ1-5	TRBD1	CSAPSGQGQNQPQHF	TGCAGTGCTCCCTCAGGACAGGGGCAAAATCAGCCCCAGCATTTT
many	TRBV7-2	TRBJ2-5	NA	CASSLALMGEAQYF	TGTGCCAGCAGCTTAGCCCTCATGGGAGAGGCCCAGTACTTC
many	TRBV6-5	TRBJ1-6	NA	CASRERSSYNSPLHF	TGTGCCAGCCGGGAGAGGAGCTCCTATAATTCACCCCTCCACTTT
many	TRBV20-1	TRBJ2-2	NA	CSARDGANTGELFF	TGCAGTGCTCGGGACGGAGCGAACACCGGGGAGCTGTTTTTT
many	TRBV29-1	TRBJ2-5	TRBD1	CSVEGAGGQETQYF	TGCAGCGTTGAAGGGGCAGGGGGCCAAGAGACCCAGTACTTC
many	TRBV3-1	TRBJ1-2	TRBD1	CASSQGPTGPLGYTF	TGTGCCAGCAGCCAAGGACCGACAGGGCCTTTGGGCTACACCTTC
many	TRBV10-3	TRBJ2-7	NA	CAISDVVRTYEQYF	TGTGCCATCAGTGACGTAGTTAGAACCTACGAGCAGTACTTC